Following are 17 T cell receptor beta chains from one sample sequenced in a study of molecular identifiers for immune sequencing clone quantification. One entry per CDR3 protein results from TCRdb running MiXCR on the PCR reads. The profile shows about 10,000 distinct CDR3 sequences, about a fifth of them singletons. The sequencing sample was made of naive CD8+ T cells from blood, with Jurkat cell RNA spiked in. The sample's subset: FACS-sorted CD8+CD4-CCR7+CD45RA+ naive T cells. The source of these receptors is a human donor in good health. Some libraries in this study had Jurkat cell RNA spiked in.

Worth noting for this clonotype: With a much larger clone just one base away, this may be a read error. The genes are TRBV29-1 and TRBJ1-1; D unresolved. This CDR3 has 11 residues. Trimming took off 7 bases at V and 3 bases at J, with 9 bases between the two ends. Germline assignment: CDR1 SQVTM and CDR2 ANQGSEA. CDR3 region: CSGELDTEAFF. The DNA for the CDR3 is TGCAGCGGTGAGTTGGACACTGAAGCTTTCTTT.

This clonotype was found many times. In DNA, the CDR3 is TGTGCCAGCAGCCTTCGGATTTTAGCGGGAATCTCTGGGGCCAACGTCCTGACTTTC. Translating gives CASSLRILAGISGANVLTF. The chain recombines TRBV5-8 with TRBJ2-6; 8 nucleotides align to TRBD2. V was pared by 4 bases and J by 0 bases, with 12 bases of the junction left unmatched. Looked up from germline, CDR1 is SGHTS and CDR2 is YDEGEE. The CDR3 covers 19 residues.

The sample holds many counts of this clonotype. V usage is TRBV5-1 and J usage is TRBJ2-3, with 13 bases lining up with TRBD2. The V gene end was trimmed by 5 bases and the J gene end by 0 bases; junction bases not matched to a gene: 0. Germline V gene lookup returns CDR1 SGHRS and CDR2 YFSETQ. This CDR3 has 15 residues. Written as DNA, the CDR3 is TGCGCCAGCAGGGGACTAGCGGGGAGCACAGATACGCAGTATTTT. Translated: CASRGLAGSTDTQYF.

Relative to its sample, this clonotype is medium-sized. The rearrangement joins TRBV28 to TRBJ2-6, with 8 bases fitting TRBD1. CDR1 and CDR2 from the germline V gene are MDHEN and SYDVKM. After removal of 6 bases from V and 0 bases from J, the junction contained 4 bases not matched to a gene. The CDR3 loop spans 16 amino acids. The CDR3 loop is CASRDRGTSGANVLTF. In DNA, the CDR3 is TGTGCCAGCAGAGACAGGGGTACCTCTGGGGCCAACGTCCTGACTTTC.

The V and J genes are TRBV11-2 and TRBJ1-1, with D possibly TRBD1 on 5 matching bases. Between the trimmed V and J ends, which lost 5 bases and 4 bases, there was a span of 8 bases. The CDR3 has 12 residues. CDR1 SGHAT and CDR2 FQNNGV come from the germline V gene. The CDR3 loop reads CASSAGGTEAFF. CDR3 sequence (DNA): TGTGCCAGCAGCGCCGGGGGCACTGAAGCTTTCTTT.

In its sample, this clonotype is medium-sized. DNA for the CDR3: TGTGCCAGCAGTGACGGGCAGAGCACAGATACGCAGTATTTT. It yields the protein CASSDGQSTDTQYF. The chain links TRBV2 to TRBJ2-3; the D is unclear. The CDR3 is made up of 14 amino acids. V gave up 3 bases and J gave up 0 bases, with 7 bases separating them. Per the germline V gene, CDR1 is SNHLY and CDR2 is FYNNEI.

This clonotype is deemed medium-sized. The CDR3 sequence is CSAPTENTGELFF. CDR3 nucleotides: TGCAGCGCCCCGACAGAGAACACCGGGGAGCTGTTTTTT. The V gene is TRBV29-1, the J gene TRBJ2-2; a weak D match, TRBD1 (5 bases). Trimming pared 7 bases from V and 1 base from J, leaving 10 bases between. Looked up from germline, CDR1 is SQVTM and CDR2 is ANQGSEA. The CDR3 contains 13 residues.

Concerning this clonotype itself: This could be a read error, since a much larger clone is one nucleotide away. The V and J genes are TRBV2 and TRBJ2-2, with 10 positions matching TRBD2. CDR3 size: 18 residues. Germline CDR1 SNHLY, CDR2 FYNNEI. The chain's CDR3 is CASSDPSGGARLTGEPFF. Here the CDR3 DNA reads TGTGCCAGCAGTGACCCCAGCGGGGGGGCCCGCCTTACCGGGGAGCCGTTTTTT.

The genes are TRBV12-3 or TRBV12-4 and TRBJ1-3, with D unclear. CDR3 length: 13 residues. The ends were cut back, 11 bases at V and 11 bases at J, with 22 bases in the middle. The DNA of the CDR3 is TGTGCCGTGGAGTACCCCTCTGGACCCCCCATATATTTT. Translated: CAVEYPSGPPIYF.

This clonotype is deemed medium-sized. This chain connects TRBV20-1 to TRBJ2-4, with TRBD1 matching 7 bases. CDR3 length: 13 residues. From germline, CDR1 is DFQATT and CDR2 SNEGSKA (reference sequence). The J segment lost 7 bases and the V segment lost 3 bases, leaving 6 bases of the junction unmatched. The CDR3 is CSASTGVLNIQYF. The CDR3 DNA follows: TGCAGTGCTAGCACAGGGGTTTTGAACATTCAGTACTTC.

This clonotype is medium-sized within its sample. The J gene is TRBJ1-3, the V gene TRBV7-9; possible D gene TRBD1, 5 bases. Germline-derived CDR1 and CDR2 are SEHNR and FQNEAQ (reference sequence). The V and J ends lost 2 bases and 2 bases respectively, with 7 bases between them. The CDR3 covers 14 residues. The CDR3 is CASSLQGTGNTIYF. CDR3 sequence (DNA): TGTGCCAGCAGCTTACAGGGAACTGGAAACACCATATATTTT.

With regard to this clonotype: Here the CDR3 omits its conserved ending phenylalanine or tryptophan, so a read error is the likely source. The limits of the CDR3 on the DNA are not certain, so only TCRdb's listed CDR3 is given. J is TRBJ1-2 and V is TRBV6-5; TRBD1, the D gene given by the table, was not confirmed from the DNA. Germline V gene data show CDR1 as MNHEY and CDR2 as SVGAGI. The CDR3 length is 12 residues, termini included. The CDR3 is CASSPDSYGYAS.

This clonotype was seen more than once but under ten times. A clone one base away is much larger, so this may be a read error. The chain couples TRBV6-5 to TRBJ2-2, with D possibly matching TRBD2 (7 bases). CDR1 is MNHEY and CDR2 is SVGAGI in the germline V gene. CDR3 size: 13 residues. The CDR3 loop reads CASSYGGAGGLFF. CDR3 sequence (DNA): TGTGCCAGCAGTTACGGGGGGGCCGGGGGGCTGTTTTTT.

This clonotype was counted only a few times. This chain connects TRBV28 to TRBJ2-1; TRBD2 agrees at 13 bases. Germline lookup yields CDR1 MDHEN and CDR2 SYDVKM. J gave up 8 bases and V 6 bases, and 10 bases lay outside the gene matches. This CDR3 is built from 16 residues. CDR3 sequence (DNA): TGTGCCAGCAGCTACAGGGGGACTAGCGGGAAGTATGAGCAGTTCTTC. Its translation is CASSYRGTSGKYEQFF.

This clonotype was counted at least ten times. The CDR3 sequence is CASSQGVGKTQYF. DNA for the CDR3: TGTGCCAGCAGCCAAGGGGTCGGGAAGACCCAGTACTTC. V usage is TRBV14 and J usage is TRBJ2-5, with D tentatively TRBD2 (5 bases). V shed 1 base and J shed 6 bases, with 9 bases lying between them. This CDR3 comprises 13 residues. Germline assignment: CDR1 SGHDN and CDR2 FVKESK.

This clonotype was counted at least ten times. J is TRBJ2-7 and V is TRBV27; 9 bases match TRBD2. The junction had 12 bases not matched to a gene; V was cut back by 2 bases and J by 7 bases. Germline V CDR1 and CDR2: MNHEY, SMNVEV (reference sequence). The CDR3 consists of 16 residues. As DNA, the CDR3 is TGTGCCAGCAGTTTACGGGGAGGACTAGCGACTAGGGAGCAGTACTTC. This encodes CASSLRGGLATREQYF.

The gene calls are TRBV27 and TRBJ2-1; 8 positions agree with TRBD2. V was clipped by 5 bases and J by 4 bases; unmatched bases: 10. CDR1 and CDR2 from the germline V gene are MNHEY and SMNVEV (reference sequence). CDR3 size: 16 residues. Written as DNA, the CDR3 is TGTGCCAGCAGTCCTCAACCGGGACTAGGTTACAATGAGCAGTTCTTC. Translating gives CASSPQPGLGYNEQFF.